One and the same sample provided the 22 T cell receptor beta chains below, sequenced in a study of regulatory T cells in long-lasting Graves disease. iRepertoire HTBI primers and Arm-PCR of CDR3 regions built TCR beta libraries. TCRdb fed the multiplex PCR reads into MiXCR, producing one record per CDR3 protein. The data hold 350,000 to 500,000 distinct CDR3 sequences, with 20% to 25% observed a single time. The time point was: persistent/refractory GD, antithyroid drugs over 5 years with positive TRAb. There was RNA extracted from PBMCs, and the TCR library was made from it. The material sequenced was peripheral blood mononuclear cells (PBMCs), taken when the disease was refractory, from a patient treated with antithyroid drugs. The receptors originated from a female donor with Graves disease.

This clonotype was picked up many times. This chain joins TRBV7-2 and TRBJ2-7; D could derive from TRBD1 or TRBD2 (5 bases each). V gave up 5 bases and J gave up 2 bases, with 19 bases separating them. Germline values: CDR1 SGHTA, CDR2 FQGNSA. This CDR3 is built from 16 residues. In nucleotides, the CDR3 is TGTGCCAGCAGCATACCTCGGGGCCGAACGACCTACGAGCAGTACTTC. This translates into CASSIPRGRTTYEQYF.

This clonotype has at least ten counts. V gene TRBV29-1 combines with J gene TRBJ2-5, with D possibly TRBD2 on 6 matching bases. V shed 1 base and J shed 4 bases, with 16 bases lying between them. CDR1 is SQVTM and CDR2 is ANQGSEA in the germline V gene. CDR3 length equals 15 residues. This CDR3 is CSVEVSGVGGETQYF. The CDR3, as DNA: TGCAGCGTTGAAGTATCGGGGGTAGGCGGAGAGACCCAGTACTTC.

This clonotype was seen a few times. CDR3 bases: TGCAGTGCCGCGGGACAGGGCTTCTACGAGCAGTACTTC. Translated: CSAAGQGFYEQYF. The rearrangement joins TRBV20-1 to TRBJ2-7; 9 bases align to TRBD1. The CDR3 totals 13 residues. Germline-derived CDR1 and CDR2 are DFQATT and SNEGSKA (reference sequence). V was pared by 6 bases and J by 3 bases, with 6 bases of the junction left unmatched.

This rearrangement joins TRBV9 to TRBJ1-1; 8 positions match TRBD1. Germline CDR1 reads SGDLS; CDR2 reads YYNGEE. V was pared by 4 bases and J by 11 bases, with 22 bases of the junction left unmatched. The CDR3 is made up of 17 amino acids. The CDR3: CASSSTGQGMGFADAFF. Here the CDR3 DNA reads TGTGCCAGCAGCTCAACAGGACAGGGAATGGGTTTTGCGGACGCTTTCTTT.

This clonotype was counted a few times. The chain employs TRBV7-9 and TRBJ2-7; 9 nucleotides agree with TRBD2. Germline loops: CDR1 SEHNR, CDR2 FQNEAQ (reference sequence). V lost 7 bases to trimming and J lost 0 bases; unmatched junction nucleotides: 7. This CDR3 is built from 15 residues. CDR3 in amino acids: CASTWTSALSYEQYF. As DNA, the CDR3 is TGTGCCAGCACCTGGACTAGCGCCCTCTCCTACGAGCAGTACTTC.

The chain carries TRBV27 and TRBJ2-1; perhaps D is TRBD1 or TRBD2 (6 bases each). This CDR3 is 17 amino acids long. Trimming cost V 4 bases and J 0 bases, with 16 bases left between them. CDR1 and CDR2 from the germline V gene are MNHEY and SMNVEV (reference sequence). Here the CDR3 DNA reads TGTGCCAGCAGTTACGAAGGGGGGACAAACTCCTACAATGAGCAGTTCTTC. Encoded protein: CASSYEGGTNSYNEQFF.

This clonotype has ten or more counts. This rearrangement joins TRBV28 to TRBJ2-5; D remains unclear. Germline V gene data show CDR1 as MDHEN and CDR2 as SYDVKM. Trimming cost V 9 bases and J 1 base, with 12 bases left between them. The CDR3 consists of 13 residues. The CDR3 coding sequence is TGTGCCAGTTTTAGGGATAGCCAAGAGACCCAGTACTTC. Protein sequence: CASFRDSQETQYF.

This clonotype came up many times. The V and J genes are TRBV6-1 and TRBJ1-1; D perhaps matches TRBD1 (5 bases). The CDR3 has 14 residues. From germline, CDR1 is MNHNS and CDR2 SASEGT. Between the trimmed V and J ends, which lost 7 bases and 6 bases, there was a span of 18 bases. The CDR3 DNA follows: TGTGCCAGCACCCTCTCGCGGGGGGATCCTGAAGCTTTCTTT. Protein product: CASTLSRGDPEAFF.

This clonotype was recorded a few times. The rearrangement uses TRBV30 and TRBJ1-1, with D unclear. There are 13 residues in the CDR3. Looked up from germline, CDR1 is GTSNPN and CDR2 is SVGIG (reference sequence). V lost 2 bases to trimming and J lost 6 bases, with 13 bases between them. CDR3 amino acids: CAWSSEETAEAFF. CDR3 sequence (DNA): TGTGCCTGGAGTTCCGAAGAGACTGCTGAAGCTTTCTTT. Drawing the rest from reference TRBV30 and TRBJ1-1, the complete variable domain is SQTIHQWPATLVQPVGSPLSLECTVEGTSNPNLYWYRQAAGRGLQLLFYSVGIGQISSEVPQNLSASRPQDRQFILSSKKLLLSDSGFYLCAWSSEETAEAFFGQGTRLTVV.

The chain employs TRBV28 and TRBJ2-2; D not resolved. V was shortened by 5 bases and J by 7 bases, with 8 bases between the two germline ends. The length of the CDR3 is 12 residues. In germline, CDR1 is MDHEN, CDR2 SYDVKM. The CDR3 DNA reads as TGTGCCAGCAGTCGTCCGATCGGGGAGCTGTTTTTT. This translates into CASSRPIGELFF.

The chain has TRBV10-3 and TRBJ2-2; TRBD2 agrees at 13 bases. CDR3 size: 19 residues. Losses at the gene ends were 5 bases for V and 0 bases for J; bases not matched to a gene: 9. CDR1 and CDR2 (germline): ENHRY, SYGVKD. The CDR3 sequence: CAISIRTSGRGSNTGELFF. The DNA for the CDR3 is TGTGCCATCAGTATTAGGACTAGCGGGAGAGGATCGAACACCGGGGAGCTGTTTTTT.

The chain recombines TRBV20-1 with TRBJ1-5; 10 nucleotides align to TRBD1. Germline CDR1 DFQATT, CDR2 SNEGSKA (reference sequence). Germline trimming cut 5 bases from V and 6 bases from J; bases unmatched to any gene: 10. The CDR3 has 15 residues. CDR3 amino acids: CSAPALGTGAQPQHF. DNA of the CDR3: TGCAGTGCTCCTGCCCTCGGGACAGGGGCTCAGCCCCAGCATTTT.

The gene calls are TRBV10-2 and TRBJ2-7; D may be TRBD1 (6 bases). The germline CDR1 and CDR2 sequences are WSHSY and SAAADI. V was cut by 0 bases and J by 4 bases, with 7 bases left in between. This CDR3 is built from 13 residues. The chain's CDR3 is CASSESRGYEQYF. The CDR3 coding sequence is TGCGCCAGCAGTGAGTCCAGGGGTTACGAGCAGTACTTC.

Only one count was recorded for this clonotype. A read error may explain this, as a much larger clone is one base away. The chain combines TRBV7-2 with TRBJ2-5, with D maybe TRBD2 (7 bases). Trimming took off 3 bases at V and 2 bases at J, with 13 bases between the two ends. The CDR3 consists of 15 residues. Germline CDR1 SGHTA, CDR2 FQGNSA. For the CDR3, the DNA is TGTGCCAGCAGCTTTTCCGGGGGGCGGCAAGAGACCCAGTACTTC. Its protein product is CASSFSGGRQETQYF. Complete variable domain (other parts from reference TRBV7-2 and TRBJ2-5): GAGVSQSPSNKVTEKGKDVELRCDPISGHTALYWYRQSLGQGLEFLIYFQGNSAPDKSGLPSDRFSAERTGGSVSTLTIQRTQQEDSAVYLCASSFSGGRQETQYFGPGTRLLVL.

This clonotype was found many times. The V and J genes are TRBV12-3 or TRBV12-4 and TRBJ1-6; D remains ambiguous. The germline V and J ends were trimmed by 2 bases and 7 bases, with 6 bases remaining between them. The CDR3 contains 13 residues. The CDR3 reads CASSLRENSPLHF. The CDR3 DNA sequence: TGTGCCAGCAGTTTAAGGGAGAATTCACCCCTCCACTTT.

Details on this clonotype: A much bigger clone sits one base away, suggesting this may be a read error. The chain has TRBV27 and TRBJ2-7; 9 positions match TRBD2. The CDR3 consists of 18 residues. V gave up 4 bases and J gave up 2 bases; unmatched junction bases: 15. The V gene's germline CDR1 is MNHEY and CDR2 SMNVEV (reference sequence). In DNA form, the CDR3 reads TGTGCCAGCAGTTCCCCAAAATGGGCTAGCGGGACCCCCTACGAGCAGTACTTC. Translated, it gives CASSSPKWASGTPYEQYF.

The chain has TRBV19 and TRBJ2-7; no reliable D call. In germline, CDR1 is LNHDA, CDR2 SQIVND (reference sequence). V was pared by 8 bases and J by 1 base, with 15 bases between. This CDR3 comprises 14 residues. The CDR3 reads CASQRHRGSYEQYF. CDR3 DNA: TGTGCCAGTCAAAGACACCGCGGATCCTACGAGCAGTACTTC.

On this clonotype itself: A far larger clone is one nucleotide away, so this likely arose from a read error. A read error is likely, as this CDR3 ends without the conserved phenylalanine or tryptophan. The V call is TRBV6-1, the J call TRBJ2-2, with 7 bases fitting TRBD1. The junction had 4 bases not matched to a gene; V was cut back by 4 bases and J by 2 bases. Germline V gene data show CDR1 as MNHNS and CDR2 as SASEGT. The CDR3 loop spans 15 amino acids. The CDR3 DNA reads TGTGCCAGCAGTGTGGGACAGTCAAACACCGGGGAGCTGTTTCTT. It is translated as CASSVGQSNTGELFL.

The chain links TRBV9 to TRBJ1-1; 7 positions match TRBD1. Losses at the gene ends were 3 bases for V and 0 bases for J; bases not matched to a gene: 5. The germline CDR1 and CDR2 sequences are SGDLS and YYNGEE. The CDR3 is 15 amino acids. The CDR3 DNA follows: TGTGCCAGCAGCGCTGCCGGGACAGTGAACACTGAAGCTTTCTTT. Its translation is CASSAAGTVNTEAFF. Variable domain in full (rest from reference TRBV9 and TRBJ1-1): DSGVTQTPKHLITATGQRVTLRCSPRSGDLSVYWYQQSLDQGLQFLIQYYNGEERAKGNILERFSAQQFPDLHSELNLSSLELGDSALYFCASSAAGTVNTEAFFGQGTRLTVV.

The CDR3 protein is CSAPDTTNTGELFF. The CDR3 nucleotides are TGCAGTGCCCCGGACACCACGAACACCGGGGAGCTGTTTTTT. J is TRBJ2-2 and V is TRBV20-1, with a tentative D call TRBD1 (5 bases). The CDR3 contains 14 residues. V was trimmed by 6 bases and J by 0 bases, leaving 11 bases between them. Germline CDR1 and CDR2: DFQATT and SNEGSKA (reference sequence).

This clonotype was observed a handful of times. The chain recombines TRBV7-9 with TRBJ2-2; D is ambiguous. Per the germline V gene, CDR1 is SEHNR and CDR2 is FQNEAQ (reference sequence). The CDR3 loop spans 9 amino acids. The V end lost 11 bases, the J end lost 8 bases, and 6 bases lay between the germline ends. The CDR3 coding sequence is TGTGCCGGCGGTGGGGAGCTGTTTTTT. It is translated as CAGGGELFF.

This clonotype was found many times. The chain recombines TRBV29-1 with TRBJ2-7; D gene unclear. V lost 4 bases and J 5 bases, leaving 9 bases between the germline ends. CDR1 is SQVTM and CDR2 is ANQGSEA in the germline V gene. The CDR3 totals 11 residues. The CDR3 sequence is CSVGQYDEQYF. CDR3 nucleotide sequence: TGCAGCGTTGGACAATACGACGAGCAGTACTTC.